The 20 T cell receptor beta chains given below trace back to one sample, sequenced in a study of post-analysis software for immune sequencing data. Whole-study findings and limits: Patients carried five TRBV segments more frequently than controls did, and TRBV5-6, TRBV5-1 and TRBV20-1 were among them.

What these receptors recognize is not known. Libraries were made from TCR beta cDNA, and they carried unique molecular identifiers. MiXCR, run by TCRdb on the PCR reads, gives a single entry per CDR3 protein. The sample holds about 430,000 distinct CDR3 sequences, 35% to 45% seen once. The specimen sequenced was blood. Every receptor here comes from a girl under 10 years old with multiple sclerosis.

This rearrangement joins TRBV9 to TRBJ2-1; 13 bases map to TRBD2. The CDR3 extends over 17 amino acids. Trimming removed 4 bases from V and 4 bases from J; junction bases left unmatched: 8. Germline CDR1 reads SGDLS; CDR2 reads YYNGEE. CDR3: CASSLRTSGSNYNEQFF. The CDR3 DNA reads TGTGCCAGCAGCTTACGGACTAGCGGGAGTAATTACAATGAGCAGTTCTTC.

The V call is TRBV5-1, the J call TRBJ2-4; 7 bases fit TRBD1. The CDR3 covers 15 residues. The J segment lost 9 bases and the V segment lost 4 bases, leaving 13 bases of the junction unmatched. From germline, CDR1 is SGHRS and CDR2 YFSETQ. The CDR3 sequence is CASSAQTGNVVIQYF. The CDR3 bases are TGCGCCAGCAGCGCCCAGACAGGGAACGTTGTCATTCAGTACTTC.

This clonotype was observed a single time. At one end the junction does not follow the germline gene, possibly because of a read error. The rearrangement joins TRBV2 to TRBJ1-6, with D unresolved. This CDR3 contains 12 residues. Germline V gives CDR1 SNHLY, CDR2 FYNNEI. The DNA of the CDR3 is TGTGCCAGCAGCGAAGGGTGGTCACCCCTCCACTTT. The encoded protein is CASSEGWSPLHF.

The chain links TRBV4-1 to TRBJ2-6; no reliable D call. Trimming took 0 bases from V and 2 from J, leaving 11 bases between them. The CDR3 consists of 17 residues. Germline-derived CDR1 and CDR2 are MGHRA and YSYEKL. As DNA, the CDR3 is TGCGCCAGCAGCCAAGATGTGGGGATTGCTGGGGCCAACGTCCTGACTTTC. Its protein is CASSQDVGIAGANVLTF.

V gene TRBV4-1 combines with J gene TRBJ2-7; TRBD2 aligns across 12 bases. The J call may be wrong; the DNA end is better matched by TRBJ2-5. Germline V gene data show CDR1 as MGHRA and CDR2 as YSYEKL. This CDR3 comprises 17 residues. As DNA, the CDR3 is TGCGCCAGCAGCCAACGGATAAGGACTAGCGGGGACGAGACCCAGTACTTC. This sequence encodes CASSQRIRTSGDETQYF.

This clonotype has at least ten counts. The chain carries TRBV9 and TRBJ1-4; D is ambiguous. V was cut by 3 bases and J by 1 base, with 10 bases left in between. Germline V lookup: CDR1 SGDLS, CDR2 YYNGEE. This CDR3 contains 15 residues. CDR3 amino acids: CASSASKLTNEKLFF. CDR3 nucleotides: TGTGCCAGCAGCGCGTCGAAACTAACTAATGAAAAACTGTTTTTT.

The rearrangement links TRBV7-3 to TRBJ2-7; D could derive from TRBD1 or TRBD2 (7 bases each). The end of the DNA is better explained by TRBJ2-4, so the J call may be wrong. CDR3 length: 13 amino acids. The germline V gene encodes CDR1 SGHTA and CDR2 FQGTGA. This CDR3 reads CASSFPGGDIQYF. The CDR3 DNA follows: TGTGCCAGCAGCTTCCCAGGGGGGGACATTCAGTACTTC.

This clonotype was seen only a few times. The V gene is TRBV2, the J gene TRBJ2-5; D is unresolved. The V and J ends lost 4 bases and 5 bases respectively, with 8 bases between them. The CDR3 loop spans 12 amino acids. The germline gives CDR1 SNHLY, CDR2 FYNNEI. DNA of the CDR3: TGTGCCAGCAGTGCGGTGTTGGAGACCCAGTACTTC. Its protein product is CASSAVLETQYF.

This clonotype was counted between two and nine times. This chain links TRBV6-6 with TRBJ1-2, with a tentative D call TRBD1 (5 bases). The ends were cut back, 5 bases at V and 6 bases at J, with 10 bases in the middle. Germline V lookup: CDR1 MNHNY, CDR2 SVGAGI (reference sequence). The CDR3 is 12 residues long. CDR3 DNA: TGTGCCAGCAGTCAGGGTCGGGATGGCTACACCTTC. Protein: CASSQGRDGYTF.

This clonotype turned up a few times. This rearrangement joins TRBV9 to TRBJ2-3; 8 bases are a match to TRBD2. V lost 0 bases to trimming and J lost 5 bases; unmatched junction nucleotides: 8. Germline assignment: CDR1 SGDLS and CDR2 YYNGEE. This CDR3 spans 16 amino acids. The CDR3, as DNA: TGTGCCAGCAGCGTAGATTACGGGAGGGCCTTAGATACGCAGTATTTT. Translation gives CASSVDYGRALDTQYF.

This clonotype has just one count. The CDR3 bases are TGTGCCAGCAGCCCCGGGACAGCGTCGTATCAGCCCCAGCATTTT. Its translation: CASSPGTASYQPQHF. The rearrangement links TRBV28 to TRBJ1-5; 7 positions match TRBD1. Germline V gene lookup returns CDR1 MDHEN and CDR2 SYDVKM. There are 15 residues in the CDR3. V dropped 6 bases and J dropped 5; count of bases not matched to a gene: 10.

This clonotype was seen a few times. This rearrangement joins TRBV29-1 to TRBJ2-3, with D maybe TRBD1 (6 bases). This CDR3 is built from 14 residues. CDR1 is SQVTM and CDR2 is ANQGSEA in the germline V gene. Trimming left V 6 bases short and J 7 bases short, with 20 bases between. Written as DNA, the CDR3 is TGCAGCGTCAGGGGCTACCCGGTCGGAAATACGCAGTATTTT. It codes for CSVRGYPVGNTQYF.

The J gene is TRBJ2-7, the V gene TRBV7-2; D is unclear. The CDR3 covers 13 residues. Germline-derived CDR1 and CDR2 are SGHTA and FQGNSA. Trimming pared 6 bases from V and 5 bases from J, leaving 14 bases between. As DNA, the CDR3 is TGTGCCAGCAGGTCTCAGACGTCCCACGAGCAGTACTTC. This codes for CASRSQTSHEQYF.

The chain combines TRBV29-1 with TRBJ2-5; 14 bases align to TRBD2. The ends lost 6 bases at V and 4 bases at J; junction bases unmatched: 34. Germline V gene lookup returns CDR1 SQVTM and CDR2 ANQGSEA. This CDR3 spans 24 amino acids. CDR3 region: CSVRGQGDGTLGLAGGRSVETQYF. DNA of the CDR3: TGCAGCGTGCGGGGACAGGGGGATGGTACGCTTGGACTAGCGGGAGGCCGGTCGGTAGAGACCCAGTACTTC.

This clonotype turned up a few times. V usage is TRBV7-6 and J usage is TRBJ2-1, with TRBD2 identical over 10 bases. V shed 5 bases and J 10 bases; nucleotides not matched to a gene: 11. The CDR3 extends over 15 amino acids. Per germline, CDR1 SGHVS and CDR2 FNYEAQ. DNA of the CDR3: TGTGCCAGCAGCCCTGGGGAGCGGGGGGGCCTCGAGCAGTTCTTC. It codes for CASSPGERGGLEQFF.

The J gene is TRBJ2-1, the V gene TRBV28; 7 nucleotides align to TRBD2. Losses at the gene ends were 5 bases for V and 3 bases for J; bases not matched to a gene: 4. Per the germline V gene, CDR1 is MDHEN and CDR2 is SYDVKM. The length of the CDR3 is 14 residues. The CDR3 protein is CASSRGLVYNEQFF. The CDR3 DNA reads TGTGCCAGCAGTCGCGGACTAGTCTACAATGAGCAGTTCTTC.

The chain couples TRBV4-1 to TRBJ1-2, with 9 bases aligning to TRBD1. Germline lookup yields CDR1 MGHRA and CDR2 YSYEKL. V was clipped by 4 bases and J by 0 bases; unmatched bases: 3. The CDR3 loop spans 15 amino acids. The chain's CDR3 is CASSPRDRANYGYTF. The CDR3 nucleotides are TGCGCCAGCAGCCCCCGGGACAGGGCTAACTATGGCTACACCTTC.

This clonotype was picked up a small number of times. The gene calls are TRBV11-2 and TRBJ2-7; the match to TRBD1 covers 11 bases. J lost 6 bases, V lost 2 bases, and 9 bases had no gene match. In germline, CDR1 is SGHAT, CDR2 FQNNGV. The CDR3 has 16 amino acids. The CDR3, as DNA: TGTGCCAGCAGCTTAACTCAGGGACAGGGGGGAGGCGAGCAGTACTTC. Translation: CASSLTQGQGGGEQYF.

The table lists this clonotype with a few counts. The chain uses TRBV10-3 and TRBJ2-7; D gene uncertain. CDR1 is ENHRY, CDR2 SYGVKD, per germline. The V and J ends lost 3 bases and 0 bases respectively, with 3 bases between them. The CDR3 covers 12 residues. The CDR3 DNA follows: TGTGCCATCAGTGAAAGCTCCTACGAGCAGTACTTC. Amino acid sequence: CAISESSYEQYF.

This clonotype has only a few counts. V and J are TRBV5-1 and TRBJ1-5; the match to TRBD1 covers 9 bases. Trimming removed 5 bases from V and 9 bases from J; junction bases left unmatched: 15. The CDR3 loop spans 16 amino acids. Looked up from germline, CDR1 is SGHRS and CDR2 is YFSETQ. DNA of the CDR3: TGCGCCAGCAGTCAGACCCCTACAGGGGGCCAGACGCCCCAGCATTTT. Its protein is CASSQTPTGGQTPQHF.